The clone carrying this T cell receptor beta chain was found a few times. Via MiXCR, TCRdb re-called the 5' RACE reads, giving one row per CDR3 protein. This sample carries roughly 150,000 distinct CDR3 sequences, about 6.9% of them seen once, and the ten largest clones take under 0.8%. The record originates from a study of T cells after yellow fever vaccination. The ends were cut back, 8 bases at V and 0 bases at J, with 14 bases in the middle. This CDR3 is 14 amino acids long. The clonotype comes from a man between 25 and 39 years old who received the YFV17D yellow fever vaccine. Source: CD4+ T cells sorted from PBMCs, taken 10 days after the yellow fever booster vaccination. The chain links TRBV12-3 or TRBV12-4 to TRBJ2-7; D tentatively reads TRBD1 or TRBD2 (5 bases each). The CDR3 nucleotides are TGTGCCAGCTGTATCGGGGCCTTCTCCTACGAGCAGTACTTC. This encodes CASCIGAFSYEQYF.